Described below is a single T cell receptor (beta chain) sequence and its context. This clone was recorded only once. Its binding antigen is unknown. No clone much larger than this one lies a single base away; base qualities are absent. Healthy HIV-negative adults with no recently reported acute infections or vaccinations were included as donors. Only Caucasian adults living in Nashville, Tennessee, USA were represented among the donors. CD4+ T cells were enriched by magnetic negative selection, after which naive cells were positively selected on CD45RA and the negative fraction was taken as the memory subset. Blood was collected by leukapheresis, and PBMCs were isolated by Ficoll-Histopaque density gradient centrifugation and then cryopreserved in liquid nitrogen vapor phase. Analytical flow cytometry was used to check the purity and quantity of each magnetically sorted T cell population. Genomic DNA was isolated from every sorted fraction and measured by UV absorbance on a Nanodrop 2000c.

TCR CDR3 regions were amplified from genomic DNA by multiplex PCR using the deep immunoSEQ assay. Extracted genomic DNA from each cell subset was spread evenly across all wells of several immunoSEQ 96-well plates, with each plate serving as a replicate. For sorted subsets, roughly 190 ng of genomic DNA, equivalent to some 30,000 T cell genomes, went into each replicate PCR. The purified libraries were quantified using a Qubit 3.0 fluorometer, sized with a Bioanalyzer 2100, and then quantified again using the KAPA Library Quantification kit. Each immunoSEQ 96-well plate was sequenced on its own single-read 150-cycle Illumina NextSeq 550 flow cell. Processing in the source paper ran as follows. Because only junctional sequences without quality scores were contained in the immunoSEQ output, filtering matching that applied to full-length reads could not be performed. To assign V/J genes and CDR3, sequences were annotated using PyIR, a Python wrapper for IgBLAST v1.9, with IMGT germline references. Any read was removed if the V/J assignment was weak (E-value above 1e-6), the CDR3 was missing, or the read contained stop codons, out-of-frame junctions, or ambiguous translated residues. V3J clonotypes were defined as sequences sharing the same inferred V gene, J gene, and CDR3 amino acid sequence. Percentage overlap between repertoires was calculated by dividing the number of shared unique clonotypes by the size of the smaller repertoire. Repertoire richness was assessed with RTK rarefaction, the Chao1 estimator, and Recon v2.1 estimates of unobserved clonotypes. OLGA was used to compute generation probabilities for all TCRbeta clonotypes that the gDNA method yielded from a handful of donors. TCRdb's version of the immuneACCESS table is confined to in-frame rearrangements and falls short of the full clone set. An unresolved V gene accounts for under half of the shortfall where checked; the remainder is of unknown origin. V and J calls and clone size come straight from that table; D and trimming were deduced from the DNA. Recorded for this sample are more than 2 million clones; about 95% of them occurred a single time. Of the sample, around 0.13% is held by the ten largest clones.

The cysteine opens and the phenylalanine closes a CDR3 of 13 amino acids. Only the CDR3 portion is preserved as DNA: 39 bases, with reading frame beginning at the first base. Trimming takes 4 bases from V and 7 bases from J, and the germline ends sit 15 bases apart. The germline V gene encodes CDR1 SGHRS and CDR2 YFSETQ. This entry is derived from a study of shared clonotypes between healthy human individuals (dated by TCRdb to about 2020). Notes on the research overall: The cohort included three men and a couple of women between 18 and 49 years of age. For each donor, three plates each were used for CD4 naive and CD4 memory, two plates were used for CD8 naive, and one plate was used for CD8 memory. Different laboratories and diverse techniques were used to prepare libraries and sequence TCR repertoires, to increase sequencing depth and limit assay-specific biases. The study deeply sequenced blood TCR repertoires of five healthy adults to estimate repertoire size and the extent of clonotype sharing between individuals. Each donor's leukapheresis produced roughly between about 0.8 and 10 billion PBMCs.

The full study reports these points: Even with the large sequencing depth, rarefaction of the sorted-subset datasets indicated that sequencing was incomplete. Because the study included a small number of donors, the genetic and exposure-history diversity represented was limited. Larger estimated clonotype richness was generally found for naive subsets than for memory subsets. Sampling was limited to blood, and TCR repertoires in tissue likely differ from TCR repertoires in blood. Clonotypes shared by all four sorted-subset donors showed higher generation probabilities than non-shared clonotypes. Based on pairwise subsampling, the degree of clonotype sharing among donors was expected to be affected by sequencing depth. Across four donors, approximately 5% of naive CD4, roughly 3.3% of naive CD8, about 2.3% of memory CD4, and about 0.4% of memory CD8 clonotypes were shared.

The origin of this receptor is a man aged 18 to 29 in good health. Sequenced sample: naive CD4+ T cells sorted from blood. The sample's cell subset or site label is to be understood as: CD45RA+ positively selected. The V gene is TRBV5-1 and the J gene is TRBJ2-7; the D gene may be TRBD1 or TRBD2, since each aligns over 5 bases. In nucleotide form, the sequence is TGCGCCAGCAGCCTCGAGGGGTTAGCAGAGCAGTACTTC. It specifies CASSLEGLAEQYF.